The 3 T cell receptor beta chains presented below share a single source sample, sequenced in a study of T cells after yellow fever vaccination. TCRdb reprocessed the 5' RACE reads with MiXCR, giving one entry per CDR3 protein. The sample comprises 250,000 or so distinct CDR3 sequences, approximately 3.8% of which are singletons, and approximately 18% rests with the top ten. The sample was PBMCs, taken 15 days after the yellow fever booster vaccination. These receptor sequences come from a young man who received the YFV17D yellow fever vaccine.

This clonotype was detected ten times or more. The rearrangement uses TRBV28 and TRBJ1-2, with D unresolved. The germline CDR1 and CDR2 sequences are MDHEN and SYDVKM. Trimming removed 1 base from V and 8 bases from J, with 14 bases in between. The CDR3 is 14 residues long. CDR3 in DNA: TGTGCCAGCAGTTTATATCGGGCACCGCGGGGCTACACCTTC. Translation: CASSLYRAPRGYTF.

This clonotype was recorded at least ten times. The chain recombines TRBV5-1 with TRBJ1-5; D ambiguous. There are 13 residues in the CDR3. Germline V CDR1 and CDR2: SGHRS, YFSETQ. V lost 4 bases and J lost 5, with 10 bases in between. For the CDR3, the DNA is TGCGCCAGCAGCCCCATGACCGATCAGCCCCAGCATTTT. Protein sequence: CASSPMTDQPQHF.

This clonotype was seen ten or more times. The chain is built from TRBV7-9 and TRBJ2-3; D might be TRBD1 (8 bases). Trimming cost V 6 bases and J 6 bases, with 13 bases left between them. Germline V gives CDR1 SEHNR, CDR2 FQNEAQ (reference sequence). This CDR3 is 13 amino acids long. The CDR3 DNA follows: TGTGCCAGCAGACTACAGGGGGGGGATACGCAGTATTTT. Residues: CASRLQGGDTQYF. The whole variable domain, filled in from reference TRBV7-9 and TRBJ2-3, reads DTGVSQNPRHKITKRGQNVTFRCDPISEHNRLYWYRQTLGQGPEFLTYFQNEAQLEKSRLLSDRFSAERPKGSFSTLEIQRTEQGDSAMYLCASRLQGGDTQYFGPGTRLTVL.